This T cell receptor beta chain was sequenced during a study of graft-versus-host responses after intestinal transplantation. On the study more broadly: Every recipient underwent anti-thymocyte globulin induction, then tacrolimus and steroids for roughly 3 years.

On this clone itself: Its target is not known.

Notes on the study in general: Peak circulating GvH clone levels were associated with early post-transplant HvG declines. Recipient marrow harbored GvH clones, some of which surfaced first in ileum or blood.

The table came from immunoSEQ multiplex PCR; TCRdb's copy has only in-frame clones and leaves some out. Among 85,000 to 95,000 clones listed, roughly 91% were seen once. Germline-derived CDR1 and CDR2 are MNHEY and SMNVEV (reference sequence). This CDR3 region has 11 residues. Trimming shortened V by 8 bases and J by 6 bases, and 8 bases separated the two germline ends. This clonotype was sampled from a human donor who received an intestinal transplant. The chain combines TRBV27 with TRBJ2-1; possible D gene TRBD2, 6 bases. This material consisted of unstimulated CD8+ T cells sorted from spleen or lymph node cells, taken before intestinal transplant. DNA for the CDR3: TGTGCCAGCTTCGGGAGCAATGAGCAGTTCTTC. Its protein is CASFGSNEQFF.